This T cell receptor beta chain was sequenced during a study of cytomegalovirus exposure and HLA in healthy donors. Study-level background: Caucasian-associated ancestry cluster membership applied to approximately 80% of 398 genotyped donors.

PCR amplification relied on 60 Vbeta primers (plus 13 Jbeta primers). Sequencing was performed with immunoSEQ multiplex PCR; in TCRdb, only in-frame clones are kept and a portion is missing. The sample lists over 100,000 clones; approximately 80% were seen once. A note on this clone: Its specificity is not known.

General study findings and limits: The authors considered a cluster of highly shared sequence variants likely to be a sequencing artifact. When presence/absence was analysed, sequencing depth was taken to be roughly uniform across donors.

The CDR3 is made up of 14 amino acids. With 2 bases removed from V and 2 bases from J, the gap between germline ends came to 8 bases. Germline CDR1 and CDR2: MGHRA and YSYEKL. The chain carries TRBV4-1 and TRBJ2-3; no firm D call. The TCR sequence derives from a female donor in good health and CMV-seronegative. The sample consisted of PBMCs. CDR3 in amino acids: CASSQNSFTDTQYF. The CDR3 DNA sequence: TGCGCCAGCAGCCAAAACAGCTTCACAGATACGCAGTATTTT.